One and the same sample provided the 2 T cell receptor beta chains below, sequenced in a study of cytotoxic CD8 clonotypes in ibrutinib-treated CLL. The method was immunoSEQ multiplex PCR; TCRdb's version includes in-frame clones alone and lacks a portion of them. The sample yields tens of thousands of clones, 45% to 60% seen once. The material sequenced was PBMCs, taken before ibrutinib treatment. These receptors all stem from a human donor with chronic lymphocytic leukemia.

The CDR3 loop is CASSVQNRREVSGANVLTF. The CDR3 DNA reads as TGTGCCAGCAGCGTCCAGAACAGGAGGGAGGTCTCTGGGGCCAACGTCCTGACTTTC. The rearrangement joins TRBV7-3 to TRBJ2-6; D possibly corresponds to TRBD2 (6 bases). This CDR3 region has 19 residues. CDR1 SGHTA and CDR2 FQGTGA come from the germline V gene. V was trimmed by 5 bases and J by 0 bases, leaving 20 bases between them. Complete variable domain (other parts from reference TRBV7-3 and TRBJ2-6): GAGVSQTPSNKVTEKGKYVELRCDPISGHTALYWYRQSLGQGPEFLIYFQGTGAADDSGLPNDRFFAVRPEGSVSTLKIQRTERGDSAVYLCASSVQNRREVSGANVLTFGAGSRLTVL.

The CDR3 nucleotides read TGTGCCAGCTCACAAGGGCAAGCAGGGGGCTATTACGAGCAGTACTTC. Translation gives CASSQGQAGGYYEQYF. V gene TRBV18 combines with J gene TRBJ2-7, with 8 nucleotides matching TRBD1. The CDR3 length is 16 residues. V trimming: 4 bases; J trimming: 4 bases; junction bases outside the gene matches: 12. Germline lookup yields CDR1 KGHSH and CDR2 LQKENI.